This TCR beta chain was identified during a study of shared clonotypes between healthy human individuals. The data were produced by immunoSEQ multiplex PCR, yet TCRdb's version contains in-frame clones alone and is incomplete. This table holds about 510,000 clones, 90% to 96% found once. A CD45RA+ naive subset and a CD45RA-negative memory subset were split from CD4+ cells. This TCR derives from a woman in her twenties or thirties in good health. Material for sequencing was naive CD4+ T cells sorted from blood. Subset here: CD45RA+ positively selected.

CDR3 sequence reads: CASSPRGQGVSPLHF. CDR3 sequence (DNA): TGTGCCAGCAGCCCCCGCGGACAGGGTGTTTCACCCCTCCACTTT. This chain connects TRBV9 to TRBJ1-6; 8 bases fit TRBD1. The CDR3 consists of 15 residues. V trimming: 4 bases; J trimming: 9 bases; junction bases outside the gene matches: 9. Germline V gives CDR1 SGDLS, CDR2 YYNGEE.